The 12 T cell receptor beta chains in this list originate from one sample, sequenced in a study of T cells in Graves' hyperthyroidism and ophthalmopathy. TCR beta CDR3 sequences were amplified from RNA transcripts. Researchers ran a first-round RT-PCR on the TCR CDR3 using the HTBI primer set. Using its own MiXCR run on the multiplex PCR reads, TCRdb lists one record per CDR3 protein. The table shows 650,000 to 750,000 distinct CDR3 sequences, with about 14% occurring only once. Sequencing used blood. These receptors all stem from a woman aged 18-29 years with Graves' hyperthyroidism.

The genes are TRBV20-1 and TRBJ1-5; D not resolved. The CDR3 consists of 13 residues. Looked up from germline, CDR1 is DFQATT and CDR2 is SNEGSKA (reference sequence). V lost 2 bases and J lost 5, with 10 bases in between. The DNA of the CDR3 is TGCAGTGCTAGAAGGCAGGAGTATCAGCCCCAGCATTTT. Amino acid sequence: CSARRQEYQPQHF.

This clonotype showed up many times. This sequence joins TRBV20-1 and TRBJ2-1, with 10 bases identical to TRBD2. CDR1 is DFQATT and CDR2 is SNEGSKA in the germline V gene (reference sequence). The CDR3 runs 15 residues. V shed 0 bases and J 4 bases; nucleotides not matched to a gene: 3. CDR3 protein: CSAREAGGVYNEQFF. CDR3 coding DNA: TGCAGTGCTAGAGAAGCGGGGGGGGTTTACAATGAGCAGTTCTTC.

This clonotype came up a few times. CDR3: CASSSKDPPAFF. The CDR3 bases are TGTGCCAGCAGCTCCAAAGACCCCCCAGCTTTCTTT. This chain uses TRBV7-9 with TRBJ1-1, with D unclear. Trimming pared 4 bases from V and 10 bases from J, leaving 13 bases between. CDR3 length: 12 amino acids. Germline V gene sequence: CDR1 SEHNR, CDR2 FQNEAQ (reference sequence).

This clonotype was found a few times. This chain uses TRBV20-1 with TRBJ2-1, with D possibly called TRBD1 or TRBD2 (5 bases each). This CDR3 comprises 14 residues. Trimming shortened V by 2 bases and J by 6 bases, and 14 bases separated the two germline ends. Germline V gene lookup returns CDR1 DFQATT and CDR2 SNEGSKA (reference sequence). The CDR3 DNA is TGCAGTGCTAGATCCAACCGGGACCTCAATGAGCAGTTCTTC. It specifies CSARSNRDLNEQFF.

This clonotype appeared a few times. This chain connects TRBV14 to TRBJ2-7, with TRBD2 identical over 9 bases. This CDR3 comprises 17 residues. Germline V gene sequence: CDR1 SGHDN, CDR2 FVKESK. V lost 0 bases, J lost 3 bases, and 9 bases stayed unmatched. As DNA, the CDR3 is TGTGCCAGCAGCCAAGAGGGATTAGCGGGAGAGGTCTACGAGCAGTACTTC. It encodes CASSQEGLAGEVYEQYF.

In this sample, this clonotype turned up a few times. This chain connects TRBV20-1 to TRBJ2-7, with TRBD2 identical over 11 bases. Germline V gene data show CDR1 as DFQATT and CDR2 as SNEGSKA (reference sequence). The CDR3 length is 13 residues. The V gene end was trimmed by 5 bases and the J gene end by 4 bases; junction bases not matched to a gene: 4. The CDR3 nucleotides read TGCAGTGCTCTAGCGGGAGGAAGATACGAGCAGTACTTC. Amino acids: CSALAGGRYEQYF.

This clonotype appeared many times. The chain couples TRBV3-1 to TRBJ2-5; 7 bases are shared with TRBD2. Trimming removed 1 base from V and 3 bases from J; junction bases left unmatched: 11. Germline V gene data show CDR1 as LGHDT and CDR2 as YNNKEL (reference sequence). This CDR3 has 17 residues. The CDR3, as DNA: TGTGCCAGCAGCCAAGTATGGCTAGCGGATAAAGAAGAGACCCAGTACTTC. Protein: CASSQVWLADKEETQYF.

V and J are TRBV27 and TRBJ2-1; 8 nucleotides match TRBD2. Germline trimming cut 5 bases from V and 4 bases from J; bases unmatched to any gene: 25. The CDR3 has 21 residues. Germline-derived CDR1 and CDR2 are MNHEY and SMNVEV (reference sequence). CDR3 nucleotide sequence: TGTGCCAGCAGTATTAATACCGGGACTAGTAACTGGCTCAAAGCGTACAATGAGCAGTTCTTC. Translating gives CASSINTGTSNWLKAYNEQFF.

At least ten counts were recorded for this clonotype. Written as DNA, the CDR3 is TGTGCCAGCAGTTTCCTAGCAGGGGGCAATCAGCCCCAGCATTTT. It codes for CASSFLAGGNQPQHF. J is TRBJ1-5 and V is TRBV28, with D maybe TRBD1 (6 bases). The CDR3 loop spans 15 amino acids. The V end was cut by 3 bases, the J end by 2 bases, with 11 bases between. Germline loops: CDR1 MDHEN, CDR2 SYDVKM.

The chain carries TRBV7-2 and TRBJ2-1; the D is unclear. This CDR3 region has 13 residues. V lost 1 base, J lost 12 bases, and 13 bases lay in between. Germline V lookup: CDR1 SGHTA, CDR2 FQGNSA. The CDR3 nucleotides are TGTGCCAGCAGCTTAGACTCGGCGATCGGGCAGTTCTTC. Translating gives CASSLDSAIGQFF.

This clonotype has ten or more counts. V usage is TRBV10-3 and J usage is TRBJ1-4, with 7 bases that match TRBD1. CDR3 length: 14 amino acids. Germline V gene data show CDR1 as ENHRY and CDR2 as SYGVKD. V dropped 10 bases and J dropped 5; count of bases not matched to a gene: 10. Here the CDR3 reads CATLTGTANEKLFF. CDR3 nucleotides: TGTGCCACCCTGACCGGGACAGCAAATGAAAAACTGTTTTTT.

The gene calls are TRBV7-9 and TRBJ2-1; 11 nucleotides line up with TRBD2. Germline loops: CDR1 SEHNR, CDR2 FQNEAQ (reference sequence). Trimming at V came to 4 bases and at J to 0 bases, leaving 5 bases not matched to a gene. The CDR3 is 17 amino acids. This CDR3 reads CASSSTSGESSYNEQFF. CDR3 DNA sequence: TGTGCCAGCAGCTCGACTAGCGGGGAGAGCTCCTACAATGAGCAGTTCTTC.